These T cell receptor beta chains were read from a single sample in a study of glioma-infiltrating T cells after dendritic cell vaccination. Measured with immunoSEQ multiplex PCR; TCRdb has only the in-frame clones, and not every one. This sample yields 90,000 or so clones, of which approximately 78% are seen a single time; around 2.2% belongs to the top ten. This material consisted of blood, taken after dendritic cell vaccination. The receptors were gathered from a human donor with glioblastoma. Both conserved end residues are part of each CDR3. The D gene is left open where the match is weak. Not every row has a clone size; where given, it reads once, few, many or a size class.

cdr3_length,j_call,d_call,clone_size,v_call,cdr3_aa,cdr3_nt
16,TRBJ1-2,TRBD1,NA,TRBV5-1,CASSPPLTGGYRGYTF,TGCGCCAGCAGCCCACCCCTGACAGGGGGCTATAGAGGCTACACCTTC
13,TRBJ1-2,NA,few,TRBV5-5,CATTTGSTYGYTF,TGTGCCACGACGACAGGCAGTACCTATGGCTACACCTTC
15,TRBJ2-2,NA,NA,TRBV29-1,CSADLGAANTGELFF,TGCAGCGCGGACCTGGGGGCGGCGAACACCGGGGAGCTGTTTTTT
14,TRBJ1-1,NA,NA,TRBV6-1,CASSRTAKGPEAFF,TGTGCCAGCAGTAGGACAGCCAAAGGCCCTGAAGCTTTCTTT
15,TRBJ1-2,TRBD1,NA,TRBV27,CASSPGQGLNYGYTF,TGTGCCAGCAGTCCCGGACAGGGTCTCAACTATGGCTACACCTTC
14,TRBJ1-4,NA,NA,TRBV5-4,CASSLDRTNEKLFF,TGTGCCAGCAGCTTGGACAGGACTAATGAAAAACTGTTTTTT
16,TRBJ2-1,TRBD2,NA,TRBV7-9,CASSYTSGGSADEQFF,TGTGCCAGCAGTTATACTAGCGGGGGCAGCGCGGATGAGCAGTTCTTC
14,TRBJ1-2,TRBD1,NA,TRBV9,CASSPGQEPYGYTF,TGTGCCAGCAGCCCAGGACAGGAGCCCTATGGCTACACCTTC
16,TRBJ1-2,TRBD1,NA,TRBV27,CASSLRLGQGIGGYTF,TGTGCCAGCAGTTTAAGACTGGGACAGGGGATTGGGGGCTACACCTTC
13,TRBJ2-4,NA,NA,TRBV5-1,CASKPQGKNIQYF,TGCGCCAGCAAGCCTCAGGGGAAAAACATTCAGTACTTC
16,TRBJ2-6,NA,once,TRBV19,CASSIRQPNGANVLTF,TGTGCCAGTAGTATCAGACAGCCCAATGGGGCCAACGTCCTGACTTTC
14,TRBJ2-1,TRBD2,NA,TRBV14,CASSPQRGESGQFF,TGTGCCAGCAGCCCGCAGCGGGGGGAATCGGGGCAGTTCTTC
15,TRBJ2-1,NA,NA,TRBV19,CASSPFRSSYNEQFF,TGTGCCAGTAGTCCCTTTAGGAGCTCCTACAATGAGCAGTTCTTC
14,TRBJ1-2,NA,NA,TRBV19,CASRLIPDLYGYTF,TGTGCCAGTAGACTGATTCCCGATCTCTATGGCTACACCTTC
12,TRBJ1-1,NA,NA,TRBV25-1,CASSEERGEAFF,TGTGCCAGCAGTGAGGAGAGAGGTGAAGCTTTCTTT
14,TRBJ2-2,NA,once,TRBV5-1,CASSLEEGTGELFF,TGCGCCAGCAGCTTGGAGGAGGGGACCGGGGAGCTGTTTTTT
16,TRBJ2-2,NA,NA,TRBV9,CASSVSPGTYTGELFF,TGTGCCAGCAGCGTAAGCCCCGGGACTTACACCGGGGAGCTGTTTTTT
13,TRBJ1-2,NA,NA,TRBV19,CASSPQSLYGYTF,TGTGCCAGTAGCCCCCAGTCCCTTTATGGCTACACCTTC
15,TRBJ2-4,TRBD1,NA,TRBV6-6,CASSYSLAGGDIQYF,TGTGCCAGCAGTTACTCCCTGGCAGGGGGCGACATTCAGTACTTC
17,TRBJ2-5,TRBD2,NA,TRBV7-9,CASSPNTGGSKTETQYF,TGTGCCAGCAGCCCCAACACGGGAGGGTCTAAGACGGAGACCCAGTACTTC
15,TRBJ1-5,NA,NA,TRBV27,CASSLARDRNQPQHF,TGTGCCAGCAGTTTGGCCAGGGATCGCAATCAGCCCCAGCATTTT
14,TRBJ2-7,TRBD2,NA,TRBV6-4,CASSPGTSSNEQYF,TGTGCCAGCAGTCCCGGGACTAGCTCCAACGAGCAGTACTTC
15,TRBJ1-3,NA,few,TRBV5-1,CASSSGGAFGNTIYF,TGCGCCAGCAGTTCGGGGGGCGCTTTCGGAAACACCATATATTTT
20,TRBJ1-1,TRBD1,NA,TRBV12-5,CASGLVHRTGASTMNTEAFF,TGTGCTAGTGGTTTGGTACATAGGACAGGGGCCAGCACTATGAACACTGAAGCTTTCTTT
13,TRBJ2-1,NA,NA,TRBV5-1,CASTAAGYNEQFF,TGCGCCAGCACCGCGGCCGGCTACAATGAGCAGTTCTTC
15,TRBJ1-2,TRBD1,NA,TRBV5-1,CASSLRTGSDYGYTF,TGCGCCAGCAGCCTAAGGACAGGGTCGGACTATGGCTACACCTTC
15,TRBJ2-1,TRBD2,NA,TRBV15,CATSGGTSGKNEQFF,TGTGCCACCAGCGGCGGGACTAGCGGGAAGAATGAGCAGTTCTTC
15,TRBJ2-2,TRBD2,NA,TRBV6-6,CASSLLAGGPGELFF,TGTGCCAGCAGCCTACTAGCGGGAGGGCCCGGGGAGCTGTTTTTT
14,TRBJ1-1,NA,NA,TRBV15,CATSRGQRVTEAFF,TGTGCCACCAGCAGAGGGCAGAGGGTCACTGAAGCTTTCTTT
14,TRBJ2-2,NA,NA,TRBV30,CAWAALANTGELFF,TGTGCCTGGGCGGCCCTAGCGAACACCGGGGAGCTGTTTTTT
18,TRBJ2-6,NA,NA,TRBV11-2,CASSSMDRRVSGANVLTF,TGTGCCAGCAGCTCGATGGACAGGAGGGTCTCTGGGGCCAACGTCCTGACTTTC
15,TRBJ2-5,NA,NA,TRBV19,CASSIGRGLRETQYF,TGTGCCAGTAGTATTGGGCGGGGACTCCGAGAGACCCAGTACTTC
16,TRBJ1-2,NA,NA,TRBV5-1,CASSSMGDKPPDGYTF,TGCGCCAGCAGCTCAATGGGGGACAAACCACCGGATGGCTACACCTTC
15,TRBJ2-7,NA,few,TRBV5-1,CASSLESGLTYEQYF,TGCGCCAGCAGCTTGGAATCAGGGTTAACCTACGAGCAGTACTTC
12,TRBJ1-5,NA,NA,TRBV19,CASSSRDEAQHF,TGTGCCAGTAGTTCGAGGGATGAGGCCCAGCATTTT
17,TRBJ2-6,NA,NA,TRBV19,CASTPAYGGSGANVLTF,TGTGCCAGTACTCCCGCTTACGGGGGCTCTGGGGCCAACGTCCTGACTTTC
13,TRBJ1-5,NA,NA,TRBV5-5,CASSFYIDQPQHF,TGTGCCAGCAGCTTCTATATCGATCAGCCCCAGCATTTT
15,TRBJ1-3,TRBD1,NA,TRBV5-6,CASSFGDREANTIYF,TGTGCCAGCAGCTTCGGCGACAGGGAAGCAAACACCATATATTTT
15,TRBJ1-6,NA,NA,TRBV7-9,CASSASGSYSSPLHF,TGTGCCAGCAGCGCCTCCGGGAGTTATAGTTCACCCCTCCACTTT
16,TRBJ2-1,TRBD1,NA,TRBV11-2,CASSDRDRGRGNEQFF,TGTGCCAGCAGCGACCGGGACAGGGGGCGCGGGAATGAGCAGTTCTTC
15,TRBJ2-6,TRBD1,few,TRBV5-4,CASSTRGPGANVLTF,TGTGCCAGCAGTACCAGGGGGCCTGGGGCCAACGTCCTGACTTTC
11,TRBJ2-7,NA,few,TRBV7-9,CASGGGLEQYF,TGTGCCAGCGGGGGGGGGCTCGAGCAGTACTTC
13,TRBJ1-5,NA,once,TRBV6-1,CASRGLQRGPQHF,TGTGCCAGCAGAGGCCTTCAACGGGGGCCCCAGCATTTT
15,TRBJ2-3,NA,NA,TRBV7-6,CASSFNLASTDTQYF,TGTGCCAGCAGCTTCAATTTGGCTAGCACAGATACGCAGTATTTT
16,TRBJ2-1,TRBD2,NA,TRBV4-2,CASSQQPSGDYNEQFF,TGTGCCAGCAGCCAACAGCCTAGCGGAGACTACAATGAGCAGTTCTTC